These 16 T cell receptor beta chains share one sample of origin, sequenced in a study of cytomegalovirus exposure and HLA in healthy donors. Use of 60 Vbeta and 13 Jbeta primers characterized the PCR. TCRdb's copy holds only in-frame clones and misses some; the assay was immunoSEQ multiplex PCR. The repertoire holds some 97,000 clones, with about three quarters as singletons. The sequenced material came from PBMCs. These receptors were taken from a male donor in good health and CMV-seropositive.

This clone was counted only a few times. V gene TRBV11-3 combines with J gene TRBJ2-1; 8 bases match TRBD1. The CDR3 contains 17 residues. Unmatched junction bases numbered 17, after V lost 5 bases and J lost 8 bases. Per the germline V gene, CDR1 is SGHNT and CDR2 is YENEEA. DNA of the CDR3: TGTGCCAGCAGCGCCCGCCGGGACAGGCCCCGACCCGATGAGCAGTTCTTC. Its translation: CASSARRDRPRPDEQFF.

This chain uses TRBV5-6 with TRBJ2-5; tentative D call: TRBD1 (6 bases). Trimming took off 4 bases at V and 4 bases at J, with 14 bases between the two ends. This CDR3 spans 14 amino acids. CDR1 SGHDT and CDR2 YYEEEE come from the germline V gene. Here the CDR3 DNA reads TGTGCCAGCAGCGCTAGGGACATAATAGAGACCCAGTACTTC. As protein: CASSARDIIETQYF.

This chain connects TRBV7-2 to TRBJ2-2, with a possible D match to TRBD2 (7 bases). The CDR3 spans 16 residues. The germline gives CDR1 SGHTA, CDR2 FQGNSA. With 5 bases removed from V and 5 bases from J, the gap between germline ends came to 18 bases. CDR3 nucleotides: TGTGCCAGCAGCCCCTGGGGGGCGGGGGAAACCGGGGAGCTGTTTTTT. Protein: CASSPWGAGETGELFF.

The chain employs TRBV6-1 and TRBJ2-2; D uncertain. CDR1 is MNHNS and CDR2 is SASEGT in the germline V gene. The CDR3 spans 13 residues. The V end lost 5 bases, the J end lost 1 base, and 5 bases lay between the germline ends. The CDR3 protein is CASSRGNTGELFF. In DNA form, the CDR3 reads TGTGCCAGCAGTCGAGGGAACACCGGGGAGCTGTTTTTT.

A single count supports this clone. CDR3 amino acids: CASSLSSIGGYGYTF. The DNA for the CDR3 is TGTGCCAGCAGTTTAAGTTCGATTGGGGGGTATGGCTACACCTTC. The chain recombines TRBV27 with TRBJ1-2; the D gene is possibly TRBD1 (5 bases). The germline gives CDR1 MNHEY, CDR2 SMNVEV (reference sequence). Trimming removed 2 bases from V and 5 bases from J, with 15 bases in between. The CDR3 is made up of 15 amino acids.

With respect to this clone: The junction does not match germline at one end; this may be a read error. DNA of the CDR3: TGTGCTAGCAGCTCCAGGATTTCTGAAAAACTGTTTTTT. It is translated as CASSSRISEKLFF. The chain couples TRBV7-7 to TRBJ1-4; D gene ambiguous. The germline gives CDR1 SSHAT, CDR2 FNYEAQ (reference sequence). CDR3 size: 13 residues.

The chain joins TRBV4-1 to TRBJ2-7; TRBD1 matches 7 bases. The germline gives CDR1 MGHRA, CDR2 YSYEKL. The CDR3 spans 15 residues. V dropped 4 bases and J dropped 5; count of bases not matched to a gene: 11. This chain's CDR3 is CASSPRQGKEDEQYF. CDR3 DNA sequence: TGCGCCAGCAGCCCAAGACAGGGAAAGGAAGACGAGCAGTACTTC.

The genes are TRBV5-6 and TRBJ1-5; TRBD1 agrees at 7 bases. V shed 4 bases, J shed 5 bases, and the junction held 9 bases outside the gene matches. CDR1 is SGHDT, CDR2 YYEEEE, per germline. The length of the CDR3 is 15 residues. CDR3 sequence (DNA): TGTGCCAGCAGCAAGACCGACAGGGACCATCAGCCCCAGCATTTT. As protein: CASSKTDRDHQPQHF.

This clone has more than one count but fewer than ten. The V and J genes are TRBV7-9 and TRBJ2-7; D perhaps matches TRBD2 (5 bases). Trimming shortened V by 4 bases and J by 0 bases, and 16 bases separated the two germline ends. Germline lookup yields CDR1 SEHNR and CDR2 FQNEAQ (reference sequence). The CDR3 covers 16 residues. DNA of the CDR3: TGTGCCAGCAGCTCGTATGAGGGCCTGAGCTCCTACGAGCAGTACTTC. Residues: CASSSYEGLSSYEQYF.

The chain recombines TRBV28 with TRBJ1-5; D call uncertain. Per the germline V gene, CDR1 is MDHEN and CDR2 is SYDVKM. V was pared by 11 bases and J by 3 bases, with 14 bases between. The CDR3 totals 13 residues. CDR3 residues: CACGGRNNQPQHF. The CDR3 DNA reads TGTGCCTGCGGTGGTCGGAACAATCAGCCCCAGCATTTT.

This sequence joins TRBV6-4 and TRBJ2-3; D might be TRBD1 (6 bases). This CDR3 has 15 amino acids. Trimming took 6 bases from V and 0 from J, leaving 13 bases between them. Germline V gene lookup returns CDR1 MRHNA and CDR2 SNTAGT. The DNA for the CDR3 is TGTGCCAGCAGCACCGGGACACAGAGCACAGATACGCAGTATTTT. Encoded protein: CASSTGTQSTDTQYF.

This chain connects TRBV30 to TRBJ1-6; 7 bases are shared with TRBD1. Germline assignment: CDR1 GTSNPN and CDR2 SVGIG (reference sequence). Trimming took 0 bases from V and 8 from J; bases not matched to a gene: 7. The CDR3 contains 15 residues. DNA for the CDR3: TGTGCCTGGAGTGTAGGGCAGGGGGACGATTCACCCCTCCACTTT. Its translation: CAWSVGQGDDSPLHF.

This chain links TRBV7-8 with TRBJ1-5; D not certain. The CDR3 covers 15 residues. V lost 6 bases and J 1 base, leaving 13 bases between the germline ends. Germline-derived CDR1 and CDR2 are SGHVS and FQNEAQ. The CDR3 spells CASSRQEASNQPQHF. In DNA form, the CDR3 reads TGTGCCAGCAGTCGTCAGGAAGCCAGCAATCAGCCCCAGCATTTT.

The chain recombines TRBV29-1 with TRBJ1-4; perhaps TRBD1 as D (5 bases). The CDR3 covers 14 residues. Germline CDR1 is SQVTM and CDR2 is ANQGSEA. With 1 base removed from V and 2 bases from J, the gap between germline ends came to 8 bases. DNA of the CDR3: TGCAGCGTTGAAGGGTCAGGGACTAATGAAAAACTGTTTTTT. Translation: CSVEGSGTNEKLFF.

The V and J genes are TRBV5-4 and TRBJ2-5, with 7 bases that match TRBD1. J lost 5 bases, V lost 4 bases, and 11 bases had no gene match. Looked up from germline, CDR1 is SGHNT and CDR2 is YYREEE (reference sequence). The CDR3 length is 15 residues. In nucleotides, the CDR3 is TGTGCCAGCAGCCCCTACCGACAGGGCCGGGAGACCCAGTACTTC. This sequence encodes CASSPYRQGRETQYF.

The genes are TRBV4-3 and TRBJ2-3, with a weak D call TRBD2 (6 bases). V lost 0 bases, J lost 2 bases, and 18 bases lay in between. In germline, CDR1 is LGHNA, CDR2 YSLEER. CDR3 length: 18 residues. The CDR3 region has the DNA TGCGCCAGCAGCCAAGAGATCCCCCGAGGAGGGTTCACAGATACGCAGTATTTT. Residues: CASSQEIPRGGFTDTQYF.